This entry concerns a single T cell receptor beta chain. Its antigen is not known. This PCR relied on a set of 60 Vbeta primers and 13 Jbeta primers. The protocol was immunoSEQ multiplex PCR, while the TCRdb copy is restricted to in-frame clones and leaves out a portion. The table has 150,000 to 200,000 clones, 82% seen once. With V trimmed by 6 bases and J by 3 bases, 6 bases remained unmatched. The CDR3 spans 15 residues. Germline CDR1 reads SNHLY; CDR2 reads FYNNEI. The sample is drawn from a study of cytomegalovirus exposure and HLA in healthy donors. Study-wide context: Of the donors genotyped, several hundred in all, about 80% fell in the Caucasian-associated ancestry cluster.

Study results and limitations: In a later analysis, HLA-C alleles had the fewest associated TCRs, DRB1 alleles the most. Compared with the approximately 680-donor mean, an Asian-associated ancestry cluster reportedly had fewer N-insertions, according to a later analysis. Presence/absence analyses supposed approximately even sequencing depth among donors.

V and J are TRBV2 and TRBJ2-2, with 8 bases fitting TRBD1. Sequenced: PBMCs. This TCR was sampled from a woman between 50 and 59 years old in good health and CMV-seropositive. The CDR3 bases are TGTGCCAGCAGAACCGGGACAGGTGACACCGGGGAGCTGTTTTTT. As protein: CASRTGTGDTGELFF.